What follows describes a single TCR beta chain. This clone was seen more than once but under ten times. Its antigen is still unknown. Base qualities are not recorded, but no much larger clone differs from it by a single base. This sample is part of a study of blood T cell repertoires in COVID-19 (dated by TCRdb to the early 2020s). Study-wide context: Samples covering the acute and convalescent phases of COVID-19 were provided by collaborators in the United States, Italy and Spain. The material from the prospective study consisted of cDNA or gDNA derived from T cells, B-cell-depleted T cells, or PBMCs. Subjects who had been exposed to COVID-19, were actively infected with it, or had recovered from it provided the deeply sampled blood TCRbeta repertoires that made up the dataset. The repertoires were released in a freely available public database intended as a resource for research on the immune response to SARS-CoV-2. Samples were obtained from the ongoing ImmuneRACE study (first 160 participants) and from about 1,300 subjects provided by 6 global collaborators. A de-identified subject ID, COVID-19 status, age in years and sex were almost always included in the sample metadata. Where available, HLA class I and class II types were obtained from metadata supplied by the sample provider rather than from assay-based typing.

Collaborating institutions collected whole blood in K2EDTA tubes following their own protocols. For TCRbeta analysis, collaborators shipped samples as frozen whole blood, isolated PBMCs, or DNA extracted from either of those sample types. What the study reported, not specific to this receptor: The quantity of clinical and demographic metadata differed by source and by participant and was supplied without curation.

TCRbeta CDR3 regions were amplified from genomic DNA using the immunoSEQ Assay, a bias-controlled multiplex PCR. Processing in the source paper ran as follows. Nucleated cell counts per sample were estimated from amplification of reference gene primers within the assay. Sequence reads were collapsed and filtered to measure the absolute abundance of every unique TCRbeta CDR3 rearrangement. For each sample, productive Simpson clonality was calculated as the square root of Simpson's diversity index across productive rearrangements. Imported from immuneACCESS, the table was reduced by TCRdb to in-frame sequences with V and J called. These copies leave out some clones; in studies compared against another copy, an unresolved V gene accounts for under half, and the cause of the remainder is not known. D and trimming come from the DNA, and the V and J calls and clone size come from that table. The sample table shows just over 75,000 clones, and approximately 80% are seen once. The top ten clones comprise about 5.6% of the sample.

The receptor's source is a man aged 55 to 70 with active or convalescent COVID-19. The specimen sequenced was peripheral blood.

The DNA is TGTGCCAGCAGCTCAGGACAGGGGGGCATGAATCAGCCCCAGCATTTT. This encodes CASSSGQGGMNQPQHF. The sequence links TRBV7-8 to TRBJ1-5, with 10 middle bases fitting TRBD1. As encoded in the germline V gene, CDR1 is SGHVS while CDR2 is FQNEAQ. The CDR3 starts with the cysteine, ends with the phenylalanine, and has 16 residues. Solely the CDR3 DNA is kept, with 48 bases framed from the first base. V ends up 4 bases short and J 4 bases short, with an unmatched junction base count of 7.